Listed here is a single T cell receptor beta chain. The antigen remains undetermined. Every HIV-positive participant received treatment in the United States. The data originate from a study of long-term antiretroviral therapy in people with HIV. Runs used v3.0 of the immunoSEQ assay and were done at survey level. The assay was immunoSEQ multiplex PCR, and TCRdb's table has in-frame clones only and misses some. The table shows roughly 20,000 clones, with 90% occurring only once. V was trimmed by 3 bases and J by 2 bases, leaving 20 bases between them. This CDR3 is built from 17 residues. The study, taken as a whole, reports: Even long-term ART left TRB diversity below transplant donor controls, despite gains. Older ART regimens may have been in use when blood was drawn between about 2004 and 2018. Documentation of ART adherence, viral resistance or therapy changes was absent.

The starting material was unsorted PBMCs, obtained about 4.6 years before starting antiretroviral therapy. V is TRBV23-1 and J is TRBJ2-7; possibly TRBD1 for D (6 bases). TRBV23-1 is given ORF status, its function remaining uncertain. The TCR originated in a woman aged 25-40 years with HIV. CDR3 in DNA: TGCGCCAGCAGTCACCACCCCCGGGACACCTTTACCTACGAGCAGTACTTC. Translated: CASSHHPRDTFTYEQYF.